A selection of T cell receptor beta chains follows, all from one sample in a study of cytomegalovirus exposure and HLA in healthy donors. Sequencing was performed with immunoSEQ multiplex PCR; in TCRdb, only in-frame clones are kept and a portion is missing. The sample lists approximately 200,000 clones; over 65% were seen once. Specimen: PBMCs. The receptors originated from a man aged 35-49 years in good health and CMV-seronegative. The CDR3 runs from the conserved cysteine through the conserved F or W. The D gene is left open where the match is weak. Clone size is given for some rows only: seen once, a few or many times, or a class if the clone is expanded.

TRBJ1-4	TRBV30	TRBD1	NA	CAWSRTGVDEKLFF	TGTGCCTGGAGCCGTACAGGGGTCGATGAAAAACTGTTTTTT
TRBJ2-1	TRBV7-9	NA	few	CSSSSLETVSYNEQFF	TGTTCCAGCAGCTCCCTTGAGACAGTGTCCTACAATGAGCAGTTCTTC
TRBJ2-2	TRBV7-3	TRBD1	NA	CASSVLQGATGELFF	TGTGCCAGCAGCGTTTTACAGGGGGCTACCGGGGAGCTGTTTTTT
TRBJ2-2	TRBV27	NA	NA	CASSIQGIVVGELFF	TGTGCCAGCTCAATCCAGGGAATTGTGGTCGGGGAGCTGTTTTTT
TRBJ1-2	TRBV2	TRBD1	NA	CASSDRTGGPNYGYTF	TGTGCCAGCAGTGATAGGACAGGGGGTCCTAACTATGGCTACACCTTC
TRBJ2-7	TRBV28	NA	NA	CASTNRDSFVKQYF	TGTGCCAGCACCAACCGGGACTCCTTTGTAAAGCAGTACTTC
TRBJ2-7	TRBV9	NA	NA	CASSPRLNSYEQYF	TGTGCCAGCAGCCCCAGGTTAAACTCCTACGAGCAGTACTTC
TRBJ1-6	TRBV18	TRBD1	NA	CASSPQGAGSPLHF	TGTGCCAGCTCACCCCAGGGGGCTGGCTCACCCCTCCACTTT
TRBJ2-2	TRBV6-4	NA	NA	CASSERVGTGELFF	TGTGCCAGCAGTGAACGGGTCGGAACCGGGGAGCTGTTTTTT
TRBJ2-1	TRBV29-1	TRBD2	NA	CSAIPSGRLVQGSYNEQFF	TGCAGCGCGATACCTAGCGGGAGGTTGGTCCAGGGCTCCTACAATGAGCAGTTCTTC
TRBJ2-1	TRBV6-5	NA	NA	CASSYSTGASEQFF	TGTGCCAGCAGTTACTCCACGGGAGCGAGTGAGCAGTTCTTC
TRBJ2-3	TRBV6-7	NA	NA	CASSGPAAPFTDTQYF	TGTGCCAGCAGTGGGCCGGCCGCACCCTTCACAGATACGCAGTATTTT
TRBJ2-7	TRBV6-5	NA	NA	CASSATTYEQYF	TGTGCCAGCAGTGCCACAACCTACGAGCAGTACTTC
TRBJ2-2	TRBV6-9	TRBD2	NA	CASSYLAGNTGELFF	TGTGCCAGCAGTTATCTAGCGGGGAACACCGGGGAGCTGTTTTTT
TRBJ2-7	TRBV5-1	NA	few	CASSLGGEQYF	TGCGCCAGCAGCTTAGGGGGCGAGCAGTACTTC
TRBJ1-2	TRBV4-3	NA	once	CASSRGRTNYGYTF	TGCGCCAGCAGCCGCGGCCGGACTAACTATGGCTACACCTTC
TRBJ1-3	TRBV7-9	NA	NA	CASSKLRGTTPSGNTIYF	TGTGCCAGCAGCAAATTGCGGGGCACCACCCCCTCTGGAAACACCATATATTTT
TRBJ2-7	TRBV19	TRBD1	NA	CASSMGTGSYEQYF	TGTGCCAGTAGTATGGGGACAGGGAGTTACGAGCAGTACTTC
TRBJ2-7	TRBV7-6	NA	NA	CASSLARAASYEQYF	TGTGCCAGCAGCTTAGCGCGGGCAGCCTCCTACGAGCAGTACTTC
TRBJ2-1	TRBV11-2	TRBD2	NA	CASSLGTSGNNEQFF	TGTGCCAGCAGCTTAGGGACTAGCGGGAACAATGAGCAGTTCTTC
TRBJ1-1	TRBV7-9	NA	NA	CASSLATTEAFF	TGTGCCAGCAGCTTAGCTACAACTGAAGCTTTCTTT
TRBJ1-2	TRBV5-1	TRBD1	NA	CASSIQTGDGYTF	TGCGCCAGCAGCATACAGACAGGGGATGGCTACACCTTC
TRBJ2-5	TRBV10-3	TRBD2	NA	CASASGDQETQYF	TGTGCCTCTGCTAGCGGGGACCAAGAGACCCAGTACTTC
TRBJ2-1	TRBV6-5	TRBD2	few	CASSITSGKYNEQFF	TGTGCCAGCAGTATAACTAGCGGGAAGTACAATGAGCAGTTCTTC
TRBJ2-3	TRBV28	TRBD2	NA	CASSSGLAGGVGTQYF	TGTGCCAGCAGTTCCGGACTAGCGGGAGGCGTCGGTACGCAGTATTTT
TRBJ1-3	TRBV7-3	NA	NA	CASSLSTGAGNTIYF	TGTGCCAGCAGCTTAAGCACAGGTGCTGGAAACACCATATATTTT
TRBJ2-7	TRBV5-1	TRBD2	NA	CASSPRTSGTLSYEQYF	TGCGCCAGCAGCCCCAGGACTAGCGGGACGTTATCCTACGAGCAGTACTTC
TRBJ1-2	TRBV19	NA	NA	CASSTHGTTYYGYTF	TGTGCCAGTAGTACCCACGGGACAACCTACTATGGCTACACCTTC
TRBJ2-7	TRBV30	TRBD1	NA	CASPGQGSYEQYF	TGTGCCTCCCCGGGACAGGGCTCCTACGAGCAGTACTTC
TRBJ2-3	TRBV7-2	TRBD2	NA	CASSLSTSGRDTQYF	TGTGCCAGCAGCTTGTCGACTAGCGGTAGGGATACGCAGTATTTT